The 5 T cell receptor beta chains below were found in one sample sequenced in a study of blood T cell repertoires in COVID-19. Produced via immunoSEQ multiplex PCR; TCRdb's table is partial and in-frame only. The sample has around 190,000 clones; about 90% are singletons. The sequencing sample was made of PBMCs or T cells enriched from blood (not recorded which). Every receptor here comes from a woman aged 18-29 years who had recovered from COVID-19.

This clone was detected a few times. This rearrangement joins TRBV2 to TRBJ2-7, with D uncertain. Trimming removed 3 bases from V and 2 bases from J, with 8 bases in between. Germline lookup yields CDR1 SNHLY and CDR2 FYNNEI. This CDR3 has 13 residues. The CDR3 sequence: CASSDRVTYEQYF. The CDR3, as DNA: TGTGCCAGCAGTGACCGGGTAACCTACGAGCAGTACTTC.

The chain joins TRBV11-2 to TRBJ2-3, with 9 positions matching TRBD1. The germline V gene encodes CDR1 SGHAT and CDR2 FQNNGV. The CDR3 covers 17 residues. Losses at the gene ends were 1 base for V and 0 bases for J; bases not matched to a gene: 5. The CDR3 loop reads CASSLGDRAPSTDTQYF. CDR3 nucleotide sequence: TGTGCCAGCAGCTTAGGGGACAGGGCGCCTAGCACAGATACGCAGTATTTT.

The chain couples TRBV18 to TRBJ2-5, with 11 bases that match TRBD2. The CDR3 consists of 23 residues. The trim removed 0 bases at V and 5 bases at J, leaving 26 bases unmatched. Germline V lookup: CDR1 KGHSH, CDR2 LQKENI. The CDR3 nucleotides are TGTGCCAGCTCACCACCACCGCCCCTCCGACAGGAGGGTAGCGGGAGGGCCCTCGAGACCCAGTACTTC. As protein: CASSPPPPLRQEGSGRALETQYF.

The chain recombines TRBV5-1 with TRBJ1-5; D is perhaps TRBD1 (6 bases). CDR3 size: 14 residues. Germline CDR1 and CDR2: SGHRS and YFSETQ. Trimming left V 2 bases short and J 5 bases short, with 11 bases between. Here the CDR3 DNA reads TGCGCCAGCAGCTTACAGGGAGGGGATCAGCCCCAGCATTTT. Protein sequence: CASSLQGGDQPQHF.

This clone was counted once. The V call is TRBV6-5, the J call TRBJ1-2; the match to TRBD1 covers 8 bases. This CDR3 region has 14 residues. Unmatched junction bases numbered 5, after V lost 4 bases and J lost 4 bases. From germline, CDR1 is MNHEY and CDR2 SVGAGI. The CDR3 loop is CASSFDRGAYGYTF. CDR3 sequence (DNA): TGTGCCAGCAGTTTTGACAGGGGTGCCTATGGCTACACCTTC.